This is a list of T cell receptor beta chains from one sample in a study of blood T cell repertoires in COVID-19. Some clones are missing from TCRdb's copy, which holds only in-frame ones; the method was immunoSEQ multiplex PCR. The table has around 230,000 clones, about nine tenths seen once. The sample was peripheral blood. The receptors were gathered from a man aged 45-65 years with COVID-19, enrolled during active disease. Each CDR3 is given with its conserved first and last residue. A D gene is named only where the DNA matches it firmly. Size tells how often a clone was seen (once, few, many) or the class of an expanded clone, and some rows leave it out.

TRBD1,TRBV12-5,TRBJ2-3,.,TGTGCTAGTGGCCCAGGACAGGGTACAGATACGCAGTATTTT,CASGPGQGTDTQYF
TRBD2,TRBV3-1/TRBV3-2,TRBJ2-3,.,TGTGCCAGCAGCCAAGAGGTAACGGGAGGGGCGACAGATACGCAGTATTTT,CASSQEVTGGATDTQYF
.,TRBV5-1,TRBJ2-2,.,TGCGCCAGCAGCGAGGTGGCGCAGACCGGGGAGCTGTTTTTT,CASSEVAQTGELFF
TRBD1,TRBV12-3/TRBV12-4,TRBJ1-2,.,TGTGCCAGCAGTCGACAGGGAAACTATGGCTACACCTTC,CASSRQGNYGYTF
.,TRBV9,TRBJ2-2,few,TGTGCCAGCAGCGTAACAGGGCTAGGCGGGGAGCTGTTTTTT,CASSVTGLGGELFF
TRBD2,TRBV24-1,TRBJ2-2,.,TGTGCCACCAGTGATTCTAGCGGGCCTCACACCGGGGAGCTGTTTTTT,CATSDSSGPHTGELFF
.,TRBV6-5,TRBJ1-5,.,TGTGCCAGCCGCCCCCCAGGGAGGGGTGCCCAGCATTTT,CASRPPGRGAQHF
TRBD2,TRBV24-1,TRBJ2-1,.,TGTGCCACCAGTGATGGGGGACTAGCAGGAGAGCATGAGCAGTTCTTC,CATSDGGLAGEHEQFF
TRBD2,TRBV11-2,TRBJ2-1,.,TGTGCCAGCAGCTCCCCCCAAGCGGGGCTATTGGGTGGTGAGCAGTTCTTC,CASSSPQAGLLGGEQFF
TRBD1,TRBV5-5,TRBJ2-7,.,TGTGCCAGCAGTATCGGGACAGGGGACTTCTACGAGCAGTACTTC,CASSIGTGDFYEQYF
TRBD1,TRBV5-1,TRBJ2-5,.,TGCGCCAGCAGAGAACAGACAGGGGAGCAAGAGACCCAGTACTTC,CASREQTGEQETQYF
.,TRBV6-5,TRBJ2-7,.,TGTGCCAGCAGTTCAACAAACACCCCCTACGAGCAGTACTTC,CASSSTNTPYEQYF
TRBD1,TRBV7-8,TRBJ1-6,.,TGTGCCAGCAGCCGGGAGGGGTCGGGACAGGGTTATTCACCCCTCCACTTT,CASSREGSGQGYSPLHF
TRBD1,TRBV27,TRBJ1-6,.,TGTGCCAGCAACTCTGACAGGGGTAGTTCACCCCTCCACTTT,CASNSDRGSSPLHF
.,TRBV2,TRBJ1-4,.,TGTGCCAGCAGTGAAAGACAGAATAATGAAAAACTGTTTTTT,CASSERQNNEKLFF
.,TRBV29-1,TRBJ1-2,.,TGCAGCGTTGTCCGGCAGGGAAACTATGGCTACACCTTC,CSVVRQGNYGYTF
TRBD1,TRBV6-2/TRBV6-3,TRBJ2-7,.,TGTGCCAGCAGTTACTCGGGACAGGGTTACGAGCAGTACTTC,CASSYSGQGYEQYF
.,TRBV5-4,TRBJ1-2,.,TGTGCCAGCAGCTTGTTTCGGCAGACACCCTATGGCTACACCTTC,CASSLFRQTPYGYTF
TRBD2,TRBV27,TRBJ2-7,.,TGTGCCAGCAGTTCCCTTACTAGCGGAAGCTCCTACGAGCAGTACTTC,CASSSLTSGSSYEQYF
TRBD2,TRBV4-3,TRBJ2-1,many,TGCGCCAGCAGCCGAGGGACTAGCGGGGGGGCAAGGTACAATGAGCAGTTCTTC,CASSRGTSGGARYNEQFF
TRBD1,TRBV27,TRBJ1-2,.,TGTGCCAGCAGTGGAGGACAGGGCAGGAGCTACACCTTC,CASSGGQGRSYTF
TRBD1,TRBV28,TRBJ1-2,once,TGTGCCAGCAGGCCCCAGGACAGGGTCTTTGGCTACACCTTC,CASRPQDRVFGYTF
TRBD1,TRBV5-1,TRBJ2-1,.,TGCGCCAGCAGCATTACCGGGGACAGGGCTGATGAGCAGTTCTTC,CASSITGDRADEQFF
.,TRBV7-9,TRBJ2-7,once,TGTGCCAGCAGCCCCACTAGCTTCGAGCAGTACTTC,CASSPTSFEQYF
.,TRBV6-1,TRBJ1-4,.,TGTGCCAGCAGTGAAGAAGGTACACTAGGCAATGAAAAACTGTTTTTT,CASSEEGTLGNEKLFF
.,TRBV10-2,TRBJ1-6,.,TGCGCCAGCAGAGTCCTGGAGAGGTCACCCCTCCACTTT,CASRVLERSPLHF
TRBD2,TRBV7-3,TRBJ2-5,once,TGTGCCAGCAGCTTAGGGCTAGCGGGGGTTGAGACCCAGTACTTC,CASSLGLAGVETQYF
TRBD2,TRBV5-1,TRBJ2-5,.,TGCGCCAGCAGCTTGAGTTTAGCGGGATTACAGTACCAAGAGACCCAGTACTTC,CASSLSLAGLQYQETQYF
TRBD1,TRBV7-8,TRBJ2-5,.,TGTGCCAGCAGCTCGAGGACAGGGGGGGCCCAAGAGACCCAGTACTTC,CASSSRTGGAQETQYF
.,TRBV29-1,TRBJ1-5,few,TGCAGCGTTTGGGGCGGGAGTAGCAATCAGCCCCAGCATTTT,CSVWGGSSNQPQHF
.,TRBV12-3/TRBV12-4,TRBJ1-2,.,TGTGCCAGCAGTTTTCTAGGAAGAGGTGGCTACACCTTC,CASSFLGRGGYTF
.,TRBV10-2,TRBJ2-7,.,TGCGCCAGCAGGGAAGATGGGAGGCAGTACTTC,CASREDGRQYF
.,TRBV7-8,TRBJ2-7,.,TGTGCCAGCAGCTCCGACTTATACGAGCAGTACTTC,CASSSDLYEQYF
.,TRBV21-1,TRBJ2-3,.,TGTGCCAGCAGCAAAGTCGGCAACAGCCCCACAGATACGCAGTATTTT,CASSKVGNSPTDTQYF
TRBD2,TRBV19,TRBJ2-2,.,TGTGCCAGTAGTATGGGGACTAGCGGGAGAGCCGGGGAGCTGTTTTTT,CASSMGTSGRAGELFF
.,TRBV28,TRBJ2-3,once,TGTGCCAGCAGTTTATTCCCGACAAGCACAGATACGCAGTATTTT,CASSLFPTSTDTQYF
.,TRBV15,TRBJ2-1,.,TGTGCCACCAGCAGAGATGGGCGGGATGAGCAGTTCTTC,CATSRDGRDEQFF